This is a list of T cell receptor beta chains from one sample in a study of CD8 T cells in Susac syndrome. TCRdb called the immunoSEQ multiplex PCR reads again in MiXCR, with one record for every CDR3 protein. The sample consists of around 170,000 distinct CDR3 sequences, almost 96% of them appearing once. Sequencing was performed on CD4+ T cells from PBMCs. These receptors came from a human donor with Susac syndrome. Each CDR3 is given with its conserved first and last residue. A D gene is named only where the DNA matches it firmly. Clone size appears in some rows only: once, few, many, or a class for an expanded clone.

J gene | CDR3 length | clone size | D gene | V gene | CDR3 DNA | CDR3 protein
TRBJ2-2 | 18 | NA | NA | TRBV13 | TGTGCCAGCAGCTGGACTAGGGGGGCCGGGGAGAACACCGGGGAGCTGTTTTTT | CASSWTRGAGENTGELFF
TRBJ2-4 | 15 | NA | TRBD1 | TRBV4-2 | TGTGCCAGCAGCCAAGATCCAGGGACAGGAAACATTCAGTACTTC | CASSQDPGTGNIQYF
TRBJ1-2 | 14 | few | NA | TRBV5-1 | TGCGCCAGCAGCGCCCGGGACGCTAACTATGGCTACACCTTC | CASSARDANYGYTF
TRBJ1-1 | 12 | NA | NA | TRBV7-3 | TGTGCCAGCAGCCCCGACGGATCTGAAGCTTTCTTT | CASSPDGSEAFF
TRBJ2-5 | 14 | NA | TRBD1 | TRBV29-1 | TGCAGCGTCAGCAGAATCAGGGGGACAGAGACCCAGTACTTC | CSVSRIRGTETQYF
TRBJ1-6 | 16 | NA | NA | TRBV11-2 | TGTGCCAGCAGCTCGATCCGGGGCCCTGGAGTGTCACCCCTCCACTTT | CASSSIRGPGVSPLHF
TRBJ2-5 | 17 | NA | TRBD2 | TRBV5-1 | TGCGCCAGCAGCCGTTGGACTAGCGGGGGGCTGGTGGAGACCCAGTACTTC | CASSRWTSGGLVETQYF
TRBJ2-1 | 13 | NA | NA | TRBV3-1 | TGTGCCAGCAGCTCAACAGGGGAGGGTGAGCAGTTCTTC | CASSSTGEGEQFF
TRBJ2-3 | 15 | NA | TRBD2 | TRBV11-2 | TGTGCCAGCAGCCACTCGCTAGCGGGAGCAGATACGCAGTATTTT | CASSHSLAGADTQYF
TRBJ2-3 | 15 | NA | NA | TRBV12-3/TRBV12-4 | TGTGCCAGCAGTTTAAGTGACCCCGCCAGGGATACGCAGTATTTT | CASSLSDPARDTQYF
TRBJ2-2 | 12 | NA | NA | TRBV9 | TGTGCCAGCAGCGCCCGCGGCGGGGAGCTGTTTTTT | CASSARGGELFF
TRBJ1-1 | 13 | NA | NA | TRBV30 | TGTGCCTGGAGTGGTCAAGAGAACACTGAAGCTTTCTTT | CAWSGQENTEAFF
TRBJ2-7 | 13 | NA | TRBD1 | TRBV5-1 | TGCGCCAGCAGCTTCTCAACAGGGGACGAGCAGTACTTC | CASSFSTGDEQYF
TRBJ2-1 | 14 | NA | NA | TRBV9 | TGTGCCAGCAGTAACCCGCAAACCTACAATGAGCAGTTCTTC | CASSNPQTYNEQFF
TRBJ1-5 | 12 | NA | NA | TRBV5-6 | TGTGCCAGCAGCTTGATGGGTCAGCCCCAGCATTTT | CASSLMGQPQHF
TRBJ2-7 | 15 | NA | TRBD2 | TRBV7-9 | TGTGCCAGCGGGAGACTAGCGGGGAACTCCTACGAGCAGTACTTC | CASGRLAGNSYEQYF
TRBJ2-1 | 16 | NA | NA | TRBV24-1 | TGTGCCACCAGTGATTTTCAGGGCTGGGGGGACAATGAGCAGTTCTTC | CATSDFQGWGDNEQFF
TRBJ2-5 | 18 | NA | TRBD2 | TRBV5-4 | TGTGCCAGCAGCCACCCGACTAGCGGGCGAAATGGGGGGGAGACCCAGTACTTC | CASSHPTSGRNGGETQYF
TRBJ1-5 | 13 | NA | NA | TRBV20-1 | TGCAGTGCTAGAACGGGAATCAATCAGCCCCAGCATTTT | CSARTGINQPQHF
TRBJ2-3 | 15 | NA | TRBD2 | TRBV12-3/TRBV12-4 | TGTGCCAGCAGTCCCCTAGCGGGAAACACAGATACGCAGTATTTT | CASSPLAGNTDTQYF
TRBJ1-4 | 14 | NA | TRBD1 | TRBV5-1 | TGCGCCAGCAGCTCCGGGACAGGGAATGAAAAACTGTTTTTT | CASSSGTGNEKLFF
TRBJ2-1 | 16 | NA | TRBD1 | TRBV7-3 | TGTGCCAGCAGCTTCATTCAGGGGGCTCTTATGAATGAGCAGTTCTTC | CASSFIQGALMNEQFF
TRBJ1-2 | 12 | few | NA | TRBV7-3 | TGTGCCAGCAGCTTAAACGGCTATGGCTACACCTTC | CASSLNGYGYTF
TRBJ1-1 | 11 | NA | NA | TRBV30 | TGTGCCTGGAGTGGACAGAATGAAGCTTTCTTT | CAWSGQNEAFF
TRBJ2-2 | 16 | NA | NA | TRBV3-1 | TGTGCCAGCAGCCAAATCGAACTTACGAACACCGGGGAGCTGTTTTTT | CASSQIELTNTGELFF
TRBJ2-5 | 18 | NA | TRBD2 | TRBV20-1 | TGCAGTGCTAGTCCCCTTCGACTAGCGGGGGGACGCCAAGAGACCCAGTACTTC | CSASPLRLAGGRQETQYF
TRBJ2-1 | 14 | NA | TRBD1 | TRBV5-1 | TGCGCCAGCAGCTTTGGGACAGGGGGCAGGGAGCAGTTCTTC | CASSFGTGGREQFF
TRBJ2-2 | 15 | once | NA | TRBV7-3 | TGTGCCAGCAGCTTACACCCAGGGAACACCGGGGAGCTGTTTTTT | CASSLHPGNTGELFF
TRBJ2-3 | 12 | NA | NA | TRBV30 | TGTGCCTGGAGTGTACAAGTAGATACGCAGTATTTT | CAWSVQVDTQYF
TRBJ1-5 | 15 | NA | NA | TRBV7-2 | TGTGCCAGCAGCTTAGTTCCAGACGACGGGCAGCCCCAGCATTTT | CASSLVPDDGQPQHF
TRBJ1-1 | 14 | NA | NA | TRBV12-3/TRBV12-4 | TGTGCCAGCAGGAGGGGGGGTGGGAGCACTGAAGCTTTCTTT | CASRRGGGSTEAFF
TRBJ2-5 | 16 | NA | TRBD2 | TRBV14 | TGTACCAGCAGCCAAGATGTAAGGACTAGCGGGGAGACCCAGTACTTC | CTSSQDVRTSGETQYF
TRBJ1-2 | 13 | NA | NA | TRBV25-1 | TGTGCCAGCAAAGCGTCGTCGTACTATGGCTACACCTTC | CASKASSYYGYTF
TRBJ2-6 | 15 | NA | NA | TRBV6-5 | TGTGCCAGCAGTTTAGGCCCATCTGGGGCCAACGTCCTGACTTTC | CASSLGPSGANVLTF